The rows below give T cell receptor beta chains drawn from one sample of a study of post-analysis software for immune sequencing data. Each CDR3 protein gets one entry after TCRdb re-called the PCR reads with MiXCR. The sample includes roughly 800,000 distinct CDR3 sequences, around 50% of them seen just once. Specimen: blood. Every receptor here comes from a girl aged 5-17 years with multiple sclerosis. CDR3s leave out the opening cysteine and the closing phenylalanine or tryptophan. Each record gives: CDR3 length, V gene, CDR3 protein.

cdr3_length: 12; v_call: TRBV20-1; cdr3_aa: SARGQMGRYEQY
cdr3_length: 13; v_call: TRBV4-1; cdr3_aa: ASSQEDRGHETQY
cdr3_length: 13; v_call: TRBV6-5; cdr3_aa: ASSYLGQGGTEAF
cdr3_length: 12; v_call: TRBV12-3/TRBV12-4; cdr3_aa: ASRPETGGETQY
cdr3_length: 9; v_call: TRBV9; cdr3_aa: ASSVGSEAF
cdr3_length: 10; v_call: TRBV13; cdr3_aa: ASSLVAGRQF
cdr3_length: 13; v_call: TRBV7-3; cdr3_aa: ASSLDGRGRETQY
cdr3_length: 12; v_call: TRBV20-1; cdr3_aa: SARGWTAEGKLF
cdr3_length: 14; v_call: TRBV20-1; cdr3_aa: SARGPGTKSYNEQF
cdr3_length: 15; v_call: TRBV27; cdr3_aa: ASSASGRAASTDTQY
cdr3_length: 18; v_call: TRBV6-5; cdr3_aa: ASRLGRGQKRVSLYNEQF
cdr3_length: 13; v_call: TRBV11-2; cdr3_aa: ASSLTGTGMDIQY
cdr3_length: 10; v_call: TRBV12-3/TRBV12-4; cdr3_aa: ASSPRLGEQF
cdr3_length: 10; v_call: TRBV7-9; cdr3_aa: ASRGELLGYT
cdr3_length: 11; v_call: TRBV27; cdr3_aa: ASSFIQRETQY
cdr3_length: 10; v_call: TRBV20-1; cdr3_aa: SYSGRGETQY
cdr3_length: 14; v_call: TRBV11-2; cdr3_aa: ASSYRQGASNEKLF
cdr3_length: 20; v_call: TRBV11-2; cdr3_aa: ASSLPYPRTTGHRSSYNEQF
cdr3_length: 11; v_call: TRBV11-2; cdr3_aa: ASSSGGFYGYT
cdr3_length: 12; v_call: TRBV7-6; cdr3_aa: ASSQTTGFHEQY
cdr3_length: 12; v_call: TRBV18; cdr3_aa: ASSPVRQQETQY
cdr3_length: 12; v_call: TRBV5-5; cdr3_aa: ASSLVEGDYEQY
cdr3_length: 11; v_call: TRBV20-1; cdr3_aa: SAPGLAWNEQF
cdr3_length: 14; v_call: TRBV9; cdr3_aa: ANSPWTSGGGHEQF
cdr3_length: 13; v_call: TRBV15; cdr3_aa: ATSPSTSVWDGYT
cdr3_length: 16; v_call: TRBV12-5; cdr3_aa: ASGLGSPGARVSYEQY
cdr3_length: 13; v_call: TRBV7-9; cdr3_aa: ASSESLAGVETQY
cdr3_length: 13; v_call: TRBV5-1; cdr3_aa: ASSLATAPQETQY
cdr3_length: 17; v_call: TRBV20-1; cdr3_aa: SARTGRTSGRRGTDTQY
cdr3_length: 14; v_call: TRBV7-9; cdr3_aa: ASSLGAGSSGQTQY
cdr3_length: 14; v_call: TRBV10-3; cdr3_aa: AISEPSGTSAGGQY
cdr3_length: 10; v_call: TRBV5-1; cdr3_aa: ASSDQGYGYT
cdr3_length: 12; v_call: TRBV20-1; cdr3_aa: SARRDKGYYEQY
cdr3_length: 13; v_call: TRBV20-1; cdr3_aa: SARGIRGMMDEQF
cdr3_length: 12; v_call: TRBV15; cdr3_aa: ATSRDIGTYEQY
cdr3_length: 12; v_call: TRBV12-3/TRBV12-4; cdr3_aa: ASSYDPSPDTQY
cdr3_length: 10; v_call: TRBV20-1; cdr3_aa: SGADLTETRY
cdr3_length: 16; v_call: TRBV4-1; cdr3_aa: ASSRGAGGISGANVLT
cdr3_length: 13; v_call: TRBV19; cdr3_aa: ASSRQGPRNQPQH
cdr3_length: 9; v_call: TRBV20-1; cdr3_aa: SARFQGEQF
cdr3_length: 13; v_call: TRBV5-1; cdr3_aa: ASSLPSSYNSPLH
cdr3_length: 14; v_call: TRBV7-8; cdr3_aa: ASSLRVSPGGSEQY
cdr3_length: 12; v_call: TRBV11-2; cdr3_aa: ASSLVATPYGYT
cdr3_length: 13; v_call: TRBV6-5; cdr3_aa: ASSYSVITVGEQY
cdr3_length: 10; v_call: TRBV12-5; cdr3_aa: ASGLAGNEQF
cdr3_length: 12; v_call: TRBV7-3; cdr3_aa: ASSLTGLASEQY
cdr3_length: 13; v_call: TRBV3-1; cdr3_aa: ASSQEWLAHNEQF
cdr3_length: 13; v_call: TRBV4-1; cdr3_aa: ASSQTQGDGTEAF
cdr3_length: 12; v_call: TRBV29-1; cdr3_aa: SVEGAMGSYGYT
cdr3_length: 10; v_call: TRBV20-1; cdr3_aa: SARDGTRGYT
cdr3_length: 13; v_call: TRBV9; cdr3_aa: ASSAGGHITDTQY
cdr3_length: 10; v_call: TRBV29-1; cdr3_aa: SADPGADTQY
cdr3_length: 11; v_call: TRBV5-1; cdr3_aa: TSRNVLSYEQY